This is a list of T cell receptor beta chains from one sample in a study of beta chain features in type 1 diabetes. Assay: immunoSEQ multiplex PCR; the TCRdb copy retains only in-frame clones and omits some. The sample consists of almost 350,000 clones, 9.3% of them appearing once. Input material: central memory CD4+ T cells from blood. The receptors stem from a man aged 25 to 40 with type 1 diabetes. The CDR3 runs from the conserved cysteine through the conserved F or W. Fields, in order: V gene, D gene, clone size, J gene, CDR3 DNA, CDR3 protein. The D gene is left open where the match is weak. Clone size appears in some rows only: once, few, many, or a class for an expanded clone.

TRBV5-1	NA	few	TRBJ2-7	TGCGCCAGCAGCTTGGGATTGGACACTTACTACGAGCAGTACTTC	CASSLGLDTYYEQYF
TRBV30	NA	few	TRBJ2-2	TGTGCCTGGAGTCCCACCGGGGAGCTGTTTTTT	CAWSPTGELFF
TRBV18	NA	many	TRBJ2-3	TGTGCCAGCTCACCACAACCGAAGGAACAGCAGTATTTT	CASSPQPKEQQYF
TRBV29-1	TRBD1	many	TRBJ2-7	TGCAGCGTTGGGGAAACAGGGGTCCACGAGCAGTACTTC	CSVGETGVHEQYF
TRBV18	TRBD2	NA	TRBJ2-3	TGTGCCAGCTCATCTAGCGGGGGGACCACAGATACGCAGTATTTT	CASSSSGGTTDTQYF
TRBV13	NA	few	TRBJ1-1	TGTGCCAGCAGCTCAGGACGGGGGACTGAAGCTTTCTTT	CASSSGRGTEAFF
TRBV19	NA	many	TRBJ2-7	TGTGCCAGTAGTCGGGGAAATCCCGCTTCCTACGAGCAGTACTTC	CASSRGNPASYEQYF
TRBV9	NA	few	TRBJ2-3	TGTGCCAGCAGCCAAGGCCCGGCGGGGGCATTGGATACGCAGTATTTT	CASSQGPAGALDTQYF
TRBV27	NA	once	TRBJ1-1	TGTGCCAGCAGTTTAAAATTCATGTTGTGGGGCCGCGAAGCTTTCTTT	CASSLKFMLWGREAFF
TRBV2	TRBD2	NA	TRBJ2-7	TGTGCCAGCAAATCTAGCGGGCGACTACCCTACGAGCAGTACTTC	CASKSSGRLPYEQYF
TRBV27	TRBD1	NA	TRBJ1-5	TGTGCCAGCAGCCTGCGACAGGGTCGCGCTCAGCCCCAGCATTTT	CASSLRQGRAQPQHF
TRBV9	NA	few	TRBJ2-3	TGTGCCAGCAGCGGCCCTTGGGGGGGCACAGATACGCAGTATTTT	CASSGPWGGTDTQYF
TRBV7-8	NA	many	TRBJ2-2	TGTGCCAGCAGCTTAGGTCTAGGGGTCTCCGGGGAGCTGTTTTTT	CASSLGLGVSGELFF
TRBV7-2	TRBD1	NA	TRBJ1-1	TGTGCCAGCAGCGACCCCGCCGGGACAGGGAACACTGAAGCTTTCTTT	CASSDPAGTGNTEAFF
TRBV28	NA	few	TRBJ2-7	TGTGCCAGCAGTTTCTCGACAGCTAGCGAGCAGTACTTC	CASSFSTASEQYF
TRBV7-2	NA	few	TRBJ2-2	TGTGCCAGCACCGATTATGGCAGGGCTAACACCGGGGAGCTGTTTTTT	CASTDYGRANTGELFF
TRBV6-1	NA	NA	TRBJ2-1	TGTGCCAGCAGTTACCACAATGAGCAGTTCTTC	CASSYHNEQFF
TRBV11-2	NA	few	TRBJ2-7	TGTGCCAGCAGCTTAGTCCAAAACTACGAGCAGTACTTC	CASSLVQNYEQYF
TRBV30	NA	NA	TRBJ1-5	TGTGCCTGGAGTGTCATTAACAATCAGCCCCAGCATTTT	CAWSVINNQPQHF
TRBV6-6	TRBD1	few	TRBJ1-1	TGTGCCAGCAGCCGGAGGACAGGGATGACTGAAGCTTTCTTT	CASSRRTGMTEAFF
TRBV7-9	NA	few	TRBJ1-6	TGTGCCAGCAGCTTTTTCTCGAGACAGGAGAATTCACCCCTCCACTTT	CASSFFSRQENSPLHF
TRBV19	TRBD1	few	TRBJ1-6	TGTGCCAGTAGTAGTCCCATGGGACAGGGAACTTCACCCCTCCACTTT	CASSSPMGQGTSPLHF
TRBV7-2	NA	few	TRBJ2-4	TGTGCCAGCAGCCTAGTGGCAGCCAAAAACATTCAGTACTTC	CASSLVAAKNIQYF
TRBV11-2	NA	few	TRBJ2-3	TGTGCCAGCAGCTTAGCCCTGAGCACAGATACGCAGTATTTT	CASSLALSTDTQYF
TRBV5-4	NA	NA	TRBJ2-7	TGTGCCAGCAGCTACACCGTAGCGGCGGCGGCGTACGAGCAGTACTTC	CASSYTVAAAAYEQYF